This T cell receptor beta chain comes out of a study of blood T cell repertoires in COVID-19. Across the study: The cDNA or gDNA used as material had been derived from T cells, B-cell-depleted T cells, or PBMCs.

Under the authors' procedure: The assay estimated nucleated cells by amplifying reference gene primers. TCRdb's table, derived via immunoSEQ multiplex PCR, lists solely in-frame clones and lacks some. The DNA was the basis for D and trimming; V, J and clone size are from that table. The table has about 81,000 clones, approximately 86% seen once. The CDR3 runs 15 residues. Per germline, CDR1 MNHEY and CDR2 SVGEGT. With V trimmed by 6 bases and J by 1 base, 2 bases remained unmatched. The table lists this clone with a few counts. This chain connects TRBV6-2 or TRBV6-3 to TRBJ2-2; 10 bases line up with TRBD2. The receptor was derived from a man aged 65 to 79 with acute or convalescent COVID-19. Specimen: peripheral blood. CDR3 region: CASSGLAVNTGELFF. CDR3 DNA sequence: TGTGCCAGCAGCGGACTAGCGGTGAACACCGGGGAGCTGTTTTTT.